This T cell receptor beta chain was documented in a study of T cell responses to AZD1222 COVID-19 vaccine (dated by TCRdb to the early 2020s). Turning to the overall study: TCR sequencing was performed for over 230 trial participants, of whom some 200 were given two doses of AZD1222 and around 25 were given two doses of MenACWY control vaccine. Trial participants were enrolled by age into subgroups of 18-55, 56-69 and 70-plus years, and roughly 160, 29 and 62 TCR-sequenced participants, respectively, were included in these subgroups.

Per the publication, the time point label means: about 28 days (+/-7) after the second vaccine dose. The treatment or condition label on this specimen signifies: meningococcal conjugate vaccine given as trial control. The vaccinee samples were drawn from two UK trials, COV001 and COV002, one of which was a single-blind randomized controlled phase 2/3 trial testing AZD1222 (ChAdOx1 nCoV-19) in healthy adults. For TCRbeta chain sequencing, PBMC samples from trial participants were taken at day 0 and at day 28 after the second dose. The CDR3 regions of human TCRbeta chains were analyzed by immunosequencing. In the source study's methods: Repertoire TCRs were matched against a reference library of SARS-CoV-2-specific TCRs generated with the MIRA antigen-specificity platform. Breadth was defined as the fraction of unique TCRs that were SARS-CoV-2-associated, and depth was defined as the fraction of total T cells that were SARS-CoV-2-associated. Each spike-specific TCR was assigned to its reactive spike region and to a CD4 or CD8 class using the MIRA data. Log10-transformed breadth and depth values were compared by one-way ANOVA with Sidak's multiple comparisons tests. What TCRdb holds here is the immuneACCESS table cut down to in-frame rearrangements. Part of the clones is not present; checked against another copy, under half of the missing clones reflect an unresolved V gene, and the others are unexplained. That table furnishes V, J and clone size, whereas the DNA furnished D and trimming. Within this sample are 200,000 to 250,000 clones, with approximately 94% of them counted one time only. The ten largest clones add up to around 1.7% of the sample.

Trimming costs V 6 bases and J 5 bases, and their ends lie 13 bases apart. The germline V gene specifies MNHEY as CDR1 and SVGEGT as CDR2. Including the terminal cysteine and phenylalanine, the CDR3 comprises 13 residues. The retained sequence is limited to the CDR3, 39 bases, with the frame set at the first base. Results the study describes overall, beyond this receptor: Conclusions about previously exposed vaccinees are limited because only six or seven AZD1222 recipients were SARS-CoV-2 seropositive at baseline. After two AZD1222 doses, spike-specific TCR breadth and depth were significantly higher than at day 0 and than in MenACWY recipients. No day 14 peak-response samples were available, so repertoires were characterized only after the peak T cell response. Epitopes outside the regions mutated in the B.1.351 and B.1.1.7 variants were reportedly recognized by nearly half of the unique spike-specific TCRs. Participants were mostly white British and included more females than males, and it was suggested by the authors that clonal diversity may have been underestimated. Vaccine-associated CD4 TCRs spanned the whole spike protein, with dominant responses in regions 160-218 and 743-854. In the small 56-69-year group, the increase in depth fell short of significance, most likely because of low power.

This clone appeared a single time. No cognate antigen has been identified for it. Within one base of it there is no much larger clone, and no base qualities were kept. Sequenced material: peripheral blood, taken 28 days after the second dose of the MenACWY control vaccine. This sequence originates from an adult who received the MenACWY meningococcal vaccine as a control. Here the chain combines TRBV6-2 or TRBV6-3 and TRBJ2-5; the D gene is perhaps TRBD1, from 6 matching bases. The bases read TGTGCCAGCAGCGGACAGCCGGAGGAGACCCAGTACTTC. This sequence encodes CASSGQPEETQYF.